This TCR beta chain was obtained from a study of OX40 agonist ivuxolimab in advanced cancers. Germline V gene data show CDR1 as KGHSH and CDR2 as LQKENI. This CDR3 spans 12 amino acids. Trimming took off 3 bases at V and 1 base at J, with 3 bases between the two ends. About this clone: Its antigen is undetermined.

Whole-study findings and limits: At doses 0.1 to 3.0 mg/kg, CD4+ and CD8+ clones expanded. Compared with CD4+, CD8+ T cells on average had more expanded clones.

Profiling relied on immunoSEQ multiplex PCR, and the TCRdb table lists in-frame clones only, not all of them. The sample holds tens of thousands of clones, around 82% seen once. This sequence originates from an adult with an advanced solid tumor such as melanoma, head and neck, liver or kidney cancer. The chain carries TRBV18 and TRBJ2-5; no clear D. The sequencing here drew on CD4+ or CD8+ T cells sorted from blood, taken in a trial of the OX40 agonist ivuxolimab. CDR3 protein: CASSPLQETQYF. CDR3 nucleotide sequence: TGTGCCAGCTCACCTCTCCAAGAGACCCAGTACTTC.